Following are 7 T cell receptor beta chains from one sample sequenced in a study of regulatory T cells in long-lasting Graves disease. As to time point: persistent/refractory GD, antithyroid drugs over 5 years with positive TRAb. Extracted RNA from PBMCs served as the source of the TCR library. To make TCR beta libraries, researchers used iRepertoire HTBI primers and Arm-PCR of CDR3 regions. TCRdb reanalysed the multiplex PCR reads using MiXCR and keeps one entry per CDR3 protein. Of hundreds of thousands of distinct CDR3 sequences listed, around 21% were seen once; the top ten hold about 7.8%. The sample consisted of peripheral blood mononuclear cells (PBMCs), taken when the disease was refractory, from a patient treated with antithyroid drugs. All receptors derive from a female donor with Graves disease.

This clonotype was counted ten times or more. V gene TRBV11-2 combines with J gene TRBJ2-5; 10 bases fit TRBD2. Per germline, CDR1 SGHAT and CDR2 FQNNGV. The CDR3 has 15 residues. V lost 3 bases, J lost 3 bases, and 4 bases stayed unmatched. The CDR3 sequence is CASSFLAGEKETQYF. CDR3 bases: TGTGCCAGCAGCTTCCTAGCGGGAGAAAAAGAGACCCAGTACTTC.

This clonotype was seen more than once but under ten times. The CDR3, as DNA: TGTGCCAGCAGCGTAGCAGAATCGGGATACGAGCAGTACTTC. Protein product: CASSVAESGYEQYF. V and J are TRBV9 and TRBJ2-7, with a tentative D call TRBD2 (5 bases). The CDR3 is made up of 14 amino acids. Germline V gives CDR1 SGDLS, CDR2 YYNGEE. Between the trimmed V and J ends, which lost 0 bases and 4 bases, there was a span of 11 bases.

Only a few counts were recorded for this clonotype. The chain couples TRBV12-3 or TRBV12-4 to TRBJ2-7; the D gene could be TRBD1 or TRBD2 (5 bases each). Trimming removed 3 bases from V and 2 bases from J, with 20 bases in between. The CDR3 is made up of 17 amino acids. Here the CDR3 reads CASSFSRGAPSAYEQYF. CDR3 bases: TGTGCCAGCAGTTTCTCTAGAGGGGCACCCTCGGCCTACGAGCAGTACTTC.

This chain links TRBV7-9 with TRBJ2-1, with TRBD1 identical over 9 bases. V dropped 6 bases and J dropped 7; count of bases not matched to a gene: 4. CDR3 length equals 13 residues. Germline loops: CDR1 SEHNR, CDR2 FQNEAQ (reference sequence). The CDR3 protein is CASRSGTGNEQFF. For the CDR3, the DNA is TGTGCCAGCAGATCCGGGACAGGGAATGAGCAGTTCTTC.

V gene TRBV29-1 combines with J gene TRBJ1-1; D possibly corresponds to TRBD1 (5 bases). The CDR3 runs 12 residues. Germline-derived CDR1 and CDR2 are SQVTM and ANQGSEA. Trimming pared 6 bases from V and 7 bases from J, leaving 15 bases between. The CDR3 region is CSVRGAGDEAFF. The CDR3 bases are TGCAGCGTAAGAGGGGCGGGGGATGAAGCTTTCTTT.

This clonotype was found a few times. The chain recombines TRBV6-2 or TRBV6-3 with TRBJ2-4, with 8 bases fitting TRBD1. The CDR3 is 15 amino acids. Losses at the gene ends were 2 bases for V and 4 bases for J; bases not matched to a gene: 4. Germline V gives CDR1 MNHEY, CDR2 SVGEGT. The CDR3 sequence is CASSYGTGGKNIQYF. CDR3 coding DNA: TGTGCCAGCAGTTACGGGACAGGTGGAAAAAACATTCAGTACTTC.

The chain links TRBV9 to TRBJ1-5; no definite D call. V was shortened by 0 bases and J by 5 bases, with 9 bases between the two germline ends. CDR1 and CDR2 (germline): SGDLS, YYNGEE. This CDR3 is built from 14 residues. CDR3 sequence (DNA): TGTGCCAGCAGCGTAGGCGGGGAACATCAGCCCCAGCATTTT. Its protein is CASSVGGEHQPQHF.